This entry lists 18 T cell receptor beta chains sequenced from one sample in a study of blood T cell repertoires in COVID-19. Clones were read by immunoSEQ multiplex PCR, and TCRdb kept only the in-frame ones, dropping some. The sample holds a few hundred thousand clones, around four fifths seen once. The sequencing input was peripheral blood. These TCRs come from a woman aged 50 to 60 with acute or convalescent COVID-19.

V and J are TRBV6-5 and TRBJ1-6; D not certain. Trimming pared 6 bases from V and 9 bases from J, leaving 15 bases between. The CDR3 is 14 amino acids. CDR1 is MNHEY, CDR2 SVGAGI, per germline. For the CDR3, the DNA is TGTGCCAGCAGAACGGGGTCCCCAGGTTCACCCCTCCACTTT. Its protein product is CASRTGSPGSPLHF.

The CDR3 nucleotides read TGCGCCAGCAGCTCCTTACAGGGGCGATTGGGGGCTTTCTTT. This gives the protein CASSSLQGRLGAFF. The chain combines TRBV5-1 with TRBJ1-1; 7 positions match TRBD1. CDR1 is SGHRS and CDR2 is YFSETQ in the germline V gene. Trimming took 3 bases from V and 11 from J; bases not matched to a gene: 13. The CDR3 extends over 14 amino acids.

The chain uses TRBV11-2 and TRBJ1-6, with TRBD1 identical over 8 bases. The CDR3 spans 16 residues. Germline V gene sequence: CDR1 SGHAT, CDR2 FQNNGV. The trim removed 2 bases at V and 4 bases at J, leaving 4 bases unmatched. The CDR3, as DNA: TGTGCCAGCAGCTTAAGACAGGGGAGATATAATTCACCCCTCCACTTT. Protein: CASSLRQGRYNSPLHF.

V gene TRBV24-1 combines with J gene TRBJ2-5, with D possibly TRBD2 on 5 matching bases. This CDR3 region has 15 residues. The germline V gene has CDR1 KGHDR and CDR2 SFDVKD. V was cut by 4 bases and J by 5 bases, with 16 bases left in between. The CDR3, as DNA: TGTGCCACCAGTGACCCGGGCGAGGGATCTGAGACCCAGTACTTC. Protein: CATSDPGEGSETQYF.

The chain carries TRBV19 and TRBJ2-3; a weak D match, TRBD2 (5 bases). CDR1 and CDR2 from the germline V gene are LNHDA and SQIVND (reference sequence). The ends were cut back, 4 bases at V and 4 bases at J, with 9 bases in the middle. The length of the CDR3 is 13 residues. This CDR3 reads CASSRERADTQYF. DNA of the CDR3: TGTGCCAGTAGTAGGGAGAGGGCAGATACGCAGTATTTT.

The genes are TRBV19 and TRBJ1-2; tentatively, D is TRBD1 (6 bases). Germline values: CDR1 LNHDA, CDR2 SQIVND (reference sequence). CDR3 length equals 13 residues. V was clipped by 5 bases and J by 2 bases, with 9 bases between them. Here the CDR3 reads CASSPGQNYGYTF. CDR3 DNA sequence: TGTGCCAGTAGTCCCGGACAGAACTATGGCTACACCTTC. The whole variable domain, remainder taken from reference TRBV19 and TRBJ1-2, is DGGITQSPKYLFRKEGQNVTLSCEQNLNHDAMYWYRQDPGQGLRLIYYSQIVNDFQKGDIAEGYSVSREKKESFPLTVTSAQKNPTAFYLCASSPGQNYGYTFGSGTRLTVV.

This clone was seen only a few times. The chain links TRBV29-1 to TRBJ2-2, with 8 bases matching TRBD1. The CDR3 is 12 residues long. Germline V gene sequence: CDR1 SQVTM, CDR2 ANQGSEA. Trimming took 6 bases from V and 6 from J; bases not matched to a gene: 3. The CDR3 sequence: CSVEQGAGELFF. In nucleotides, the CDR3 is TGCAGCGTCGAACAGGGGGCCGGGGAGCTGTTTTTT.

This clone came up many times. CDR3 DNA sequence: TGTGCCAGCAGCCAAACCGGGACACGGGGAGCAAGGTCGGTTGCGGCTTTCTTT. It specifies CASSQTGTRGARSVAAFF. The chain couples TRBV7-9 to TRBJ1-1; maybe TRBD1 (6 bases). This CDR3 is built from 18 residues. V was pared by 5 bases and J by 11 bases, with 33 bases between. Germline V CDR1 and CDR2: SEHNR, FQNEAQ (reference sequence).

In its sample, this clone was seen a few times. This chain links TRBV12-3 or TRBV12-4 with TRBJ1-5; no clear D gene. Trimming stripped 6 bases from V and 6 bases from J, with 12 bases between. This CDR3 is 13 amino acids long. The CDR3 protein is CASSYLRSQPQHF. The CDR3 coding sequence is TGTGCCAGCAGCTACCTGCGAAGTCAGCCCCAGCATTTT.

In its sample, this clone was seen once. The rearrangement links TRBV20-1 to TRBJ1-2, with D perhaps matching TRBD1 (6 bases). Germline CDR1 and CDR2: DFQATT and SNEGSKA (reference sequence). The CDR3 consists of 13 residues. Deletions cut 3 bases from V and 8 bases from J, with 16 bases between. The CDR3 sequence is CSASVGGPKGYTF. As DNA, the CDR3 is TGCAGTGCTAGTGTGGGGGGGCCGAAGGGCTACACCTTC.

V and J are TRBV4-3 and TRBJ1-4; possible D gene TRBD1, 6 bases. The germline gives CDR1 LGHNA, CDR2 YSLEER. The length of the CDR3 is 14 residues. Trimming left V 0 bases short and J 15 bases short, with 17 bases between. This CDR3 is CASSQESLGGAVFF. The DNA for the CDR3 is TGCGCCAGCAGCCAAGAAAGCCTCGGGGGGGCGGTGTTTTTT.

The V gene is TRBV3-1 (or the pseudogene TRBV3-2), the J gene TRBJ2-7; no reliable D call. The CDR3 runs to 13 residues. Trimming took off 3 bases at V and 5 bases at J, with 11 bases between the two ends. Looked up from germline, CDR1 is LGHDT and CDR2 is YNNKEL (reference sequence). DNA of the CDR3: TGTGCCAGCAGCCAGAACTCGGTCCACGAGCAGTACTTC. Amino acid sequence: CASSQNSVHEQYF.

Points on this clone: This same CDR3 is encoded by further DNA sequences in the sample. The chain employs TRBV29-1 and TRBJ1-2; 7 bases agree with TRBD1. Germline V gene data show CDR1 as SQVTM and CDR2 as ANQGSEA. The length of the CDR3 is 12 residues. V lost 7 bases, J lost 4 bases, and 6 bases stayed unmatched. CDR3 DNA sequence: TGCAGCGCAGGACAGGATAGCTATGGCTACACCTTC. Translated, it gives CSAGQDSYGYTF.

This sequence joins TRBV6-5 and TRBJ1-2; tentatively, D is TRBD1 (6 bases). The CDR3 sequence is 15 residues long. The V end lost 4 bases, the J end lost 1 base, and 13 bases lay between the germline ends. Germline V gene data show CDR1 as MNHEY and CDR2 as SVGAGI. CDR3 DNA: TGTGCCAGCAGTTCTCGGAGGACAGTTAACTATGGCTACACCTTC. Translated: CASSSRRTVNYGYTF.

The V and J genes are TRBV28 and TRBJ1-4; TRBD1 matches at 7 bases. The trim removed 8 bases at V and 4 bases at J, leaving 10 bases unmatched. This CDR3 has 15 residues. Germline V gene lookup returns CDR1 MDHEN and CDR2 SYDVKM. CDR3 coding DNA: TGTGCCAGCTTTCCTAAGGGGGCCGGTAATGAAAAACTGTTTTTT. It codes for CASFPKGAGNEKLFF.

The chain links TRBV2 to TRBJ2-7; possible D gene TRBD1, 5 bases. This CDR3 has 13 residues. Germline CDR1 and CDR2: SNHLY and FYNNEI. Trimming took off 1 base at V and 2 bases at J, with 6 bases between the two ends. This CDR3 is CASSEGQTYEQYV. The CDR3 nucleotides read TGTGCCAGCAGTGAAGGACAGACCTACGAGCAGTACGTC.

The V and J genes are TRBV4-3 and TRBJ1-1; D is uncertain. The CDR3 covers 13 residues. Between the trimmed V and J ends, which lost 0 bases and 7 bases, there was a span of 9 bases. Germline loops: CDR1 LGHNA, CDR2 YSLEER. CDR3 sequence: CASSQELSGEAFF. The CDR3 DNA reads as TGCGCCAGCAGCCAAGAGTTGTCAGGTGAAGCTTTCTTT.

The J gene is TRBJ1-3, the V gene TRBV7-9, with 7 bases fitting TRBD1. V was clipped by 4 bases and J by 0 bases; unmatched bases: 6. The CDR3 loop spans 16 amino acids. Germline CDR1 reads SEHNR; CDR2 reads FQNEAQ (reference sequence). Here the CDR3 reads CASSSKGAPSGNTIYF. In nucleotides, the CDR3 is TGTGCCAGCAGCTCTAAGGGGGCCCCCTCTGGAAACACCATATATTTT. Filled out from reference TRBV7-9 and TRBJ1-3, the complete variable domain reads DTGVSQNPRHKITKRGQNVTFRCDPISEHNRLYWYRQTLGQGPEFLTYFQNEAQLEKSRLLSDRFSAERPKGSFSTLEIQRTEQGDSAMYLCASSSKGAPSGNTIYFGEGSWLTVV.